Listed here are 18 T cell receptor beta chains from one sample, sequenced in a study of cytomegalovirus exposure and HLA in healthy donors. The PCR was carried out with 60 Vbeta primers and 13 Jbeta primers. Clones were sequenced by immunoSEQ multiplex PCR, and TCRdb holds only the in-frame ones, with some missing. In the table there are about 200,000 clones, 65% to 90% of which are singletons. The sequenced sample consisted of PBMCs. These receptors originate from a girl between 10 and 17 years old in good health and CMV-seronegative.

The V and J genes are TRBV6-5 and TRBJ1-5; 7 bases are shared with TRBD1. The junction had 7 bases not matched to a gene; V was cut back by 3 bases and J by 5 bases. CDR1 is MNHEY, CDR2 SVGAGI, per germline. There are 15 residues in the CDR3. This CDR3 reads CASSYYRGEDQPQHF. The CDR3 DNA is TGTGCCAGCAGTTATTACAGGGGAGAGGATCAGCCCCAGCATTTT.

In its sample, this clone was seen a few times. The chain carries TRBV6-6 and TRBJ2-5; D is ambiguous. The DNA matches TRBJ2-7 better at its end, which makes the J call doubtful. Germline V gene data show CDR1 as MNHNY and CDR2 as SVGAGI (reference sequence). CDR3 length: 14 residues. CDR3 residues: CASSYSILSYEQYF. The CDR3 nucleotides are TGTGCCAGCAGTTACTCTATCCTTTCCTACGAGCAGTACTTC.

The chain couples TRBV5-1 to TRBJ2-7, with D maybe TRBD1 (5 bases). The germline CDR1 and CDR2 sequences are SGHRS and YFSETQ. The CDR3 loop spans 14 amino acids. V lost 0 bases and J 5 bases, leaving 12 bases between the germline ends. The DNA of the CDR3 is TGCGCCAGCAGCTTGGGGGCAGGGTTCGACGAGCAGTACTTC. It codes for CASSLGAGFDEQYF.

This sequence joins TRBV2 and TRBJ2-5; D is possibly TRBD1 (5 bases). The CDR3 has 13 residues. V was clipped by 8 bases and J by 2 bases, with 12 bases between them. Germline CDR1 reads SNHLY; CDR2 reads FYNNEI. This chain's CDR3 is CASPVKGQETQYF. Written as DNA, the CDR3 is TGTGCCAGCCCCGTCAAGGGGCAAGAGACCCAGTACTTC.

This CDR3 reads CASSVDRGNTEAFF. CDR3 bases: TGCGCCAGCAGCGTGGACAGGGGGAACACTGAAGCTTTCTTT. The chain carries TRBV5-1 and TRBJ1-1, with TRBD1 identical over 9 bases. Germline assignment: CDR1 SGHRS and CDR2 YFSETQ. With 4 bases clipped from V and 1 base from J, the junction kept 2 bases outside the gene matches. CDR3 length: 14 amino acids.

The chain couples TRBV4-3 to TRBJ1-4, with D perhaps matching TRBD1 (5 bases). CDR1 is LGHNA, CDR2 YSLEER, per germline. This CDR3 spans 17 amino acids. V dropped 1 base and J dropped 4 bases, with 16 bases sitting between them. The CDR3 nucleotides are TGCGCCAGCAGCCAAGTCATATGGGGGGACCTTAATGAAAAACTGTTTTTT. Protein: CASSQVIWGDLNEKLFF.

CDR3 in DNA: TGTGCCAGCAGCCAAGAGAGACTAGCGCAAAGGGGCCTAACAGATACGCAGTATTTT. Translated: CASSQERLAQRGLTDTQYF. The chain recombines TRBV14 with TRBJ2-3; 8 bases map to TRBD2. The CDR3 totals 19 residues. Trimming cost V 0 bases and J 3 bases; bases outside gene matches: 14. Germline V gene data show CDR1 as SGHDN and CDR2 as FVKESK.

A single count supports this clone. V is TRBV6-5 and J is TRBJ2-5; TRBD2 agrees at 7 bases. This CDR3 spans 16 amino acids. V lost 2 bases and J lost 4; bases outside the gene matches: 10. CDR1 is MNHEY, CDR2 SVGAGI, per germline. The CDR3 loop is CASSYPNEGTTETQYF. The CDR3 region has the DNA TGTGCCAGCAGTTACCCCAACGAGGGGACTACAGAGACCCAGTACTTC.

The CDR3 is CASTRMSGSYEQYF. The CDR3, as DNA: TGTGCCAGCACCCGGATGAGCGGGAGTTACGAGCAGTACTTC. The chain joins TRBV6-6 to TRBJ2-7; 8 nucleotides align to TRBD2. V shed 7 bases and J 4 bases; nucleotides not matched to a gene: 9. Germline V gene sequence: CDR1 MNHNY, CDR2 SVGAGI (reference sequence). The CDR3 is made up of 14 amino acids.

This clone was recorded once. The chain recombines TRBV6-6 with TRBJ1-2; 8 bases map to TRBD1. The CDR3 covers 15 residues. The junction had 12 bases not matched to a gene; V was cut back by 8 bases and J by 4 bases. Germline assignment: CDR1 MNHNY and CDR2 SVGAGI (reference sequence). Here the CDR3 reads CASDPQGARLYGYTF. CDR3 in DNA: TGTGCCAGCGACCCCCAGGGGGCGCGGCTCTATGGCTACACCTTC.

The CDR3: CASSESVGTGRGGYTF. CDR3 bases: TGCGCCAGCAGTGAGTCAGTCGGAACAGGCCGCGGTGGCTACACCTTC. The rearrangement links TRBV10-1 to TRBJ1-2; a weak D match, TRBD1 (5 bases). Trimming stripped 0 bases from V and 7 bases from J, with 18 bases between. Germline CDR1 is WNHNN and CDR2 is SYGVQD (reference sequence). The CDR3 consists of 16 residues.

The rearrangement joins TRBV27 to TRBJ2-2; 7 nucleotides match TRBD1. Germline lookup yields CDR1 MNHEY and CDR2 SMNVEV (reference sequence). CDR3 length equals 18 residues. After removal of 3 bases from V and 4 bases from J, the junction contained 14 bases not matched to a gene. The CDR3 protein is CASSLRTPGQRATGELFF. CDR3 DNA sequence: TGTGCCAGCAGTTTGCGGACCCCGGGACAGAGAGCCACCGGGGAGCTGTTTTTT.

The V gene is TRBV28, the J gene TRBJ2-7; 9 bases are shared with TRBD1. Trimming took 10 bases from V and 0 from J; bases not matched to a gene: 7. Per germline, CDR1 MDHEN and CDR2 SYDVKM. CDR3 length equals 14 residues. The CDR3 spells CATYGQGSSYEQYF. DNA for the CDR3: TGTGCCACCTACGGACAGGGGAGCTCCTACGAGCAGTACTTC.

The rearrangement joins TRBV7-2 to TRBJ1-2; tentative D call: TRBD1 (6 bases). Germline V gene sequence: CDR1 SGHTA, CDR2 FQGNSA. V lost 5 bases and J 12 bases, leaving 19 bases between the germline ends. This CDR3 has 13 amino acids. CDR3 DNA: TGTGCCAGCAGCAACACACCAGGGGAACAGGACACCTTC. Amino acids: CASSNTPGEQDTF.

This chain links TRBV6-5 with TRBJ2-3, with TRBD2 as a possible D gene (5 bases). The germline V gene has CDR1 MNHEY and CDR2 SVGAGI. The CDR3 contains 13 residues. The ends were cut back, 5 bases at V and 3 bases at J, with 9 bases in the middle. CDR3 sequence (DNA): TGTGCCAGCAGTCCAGCGGAGACAGATACGCAGTATTTT. This codes for CASSPAETDTQYF.

The gene calls are TRBV14 and TRBJ2-5; D not resolved. Trimming removed 1 base from V and 6 bases from J, with 9 bases in between. The CDR3 has 13 residues. The germline V gene has CDR1 SGHDN and CDR2 FVKESK. CDR3 in DNA: TGTGCCAGCAGCCAAGCGGGTTTGAAGACCCAGTACTTC. It is translated as CASSQAGLKTQYF.

V and J are TRBV10-2 and TRBJ1-1; D unresolved. V gave up 4 bases and J gave up 6 bases, with 18 bases separating them. Looked up from germline, CDR1 is WSHSY and CDR2 is SAAADI. CDR3 size: 15 residues. CDR3 nucleotides: TGCGCCAGCAGTGGACCCCCAGGCAACGATCCTGAAGCTTTCTTT. Its protein product is CASSGPPGNDPEAFF.

The chain has TRBV7-3 and TRBJ2-7; 8 bases align to TRBD2. The trim removed 5 bases at V and 5 bases at J, leaving 8 bases unmatched. Germline V gene lookup returns CDR1 SGHTA and CDR2 FQGTGA. This CDR3 is 14 amino acids long. This CDR3 is CASSPGGAPDEQYF. CDR3 nucleotide sequence: TGTGCCAGCAGCCCCGGGGGGGCACCCGACGAGCAGTACTTC.